These T cell receptor beta chains were read from a single sample in a study of shared clonotypes between healthy human individuals. This table comes from immunoSEQ multiplex PCR, and its TCRdb copy is limited to in-frame clones, with some not included. The sample lists 2 million to 2.5 million clones, 85% to 95% seen once, with 0.3% to 0.45% in the top ten. The specimen was naive CD4+ T cells from PBMCs. These receptors were obtained from a man aged 18-30 years in good health. Some clones in this sample may be carry-over from other donors' samples. Both conserved end residues are part of each CDR3. The D gene is left open where the match is weak. For some rows the clone size is stated as once, few or many, or as a class when expanded; others skip it.

d_gene	abundance	j_gene	v_gene	len	CDR3aa	CDR3nt
NA	NA	TRBJ1-1	TRBV19	14	CASTDGGRNTEAFF	TGTGCCAGTACCGATGGAGGGAGGAACACTGAAGCTTTCTTT
NA	NA	TRBJ2-1	TRBV29-1	13	CSVARTINNEQFF	TGCAGCGTTGCCAGGACTATCAACAATGAGCAGTTCTTC
NA	NA	TRBJ2-3	TRBV11-1	13	CASSRASGLTSYF	TGTGCCAGCAGCCGCGCATCGGGACTTACGTCGTATTTT
NA	NA	TRBJ1-4	TRBV15	14	CATSRTATNEKLFF	TGTGCCACCAGCAGAACCGCAACTAATGAAAAACTGTTTTTT
TRBD2	once	TRBJ2-3	TRBV15	16	CATSRGGAGDTDTQYF	TGTGCCACCAGCAGAGGAGGAGCGGGAGACACAGATACGCAGTATTTT
NA	once	TRBJ2-7	TRBV19	14	CASSIRRQSYEQYF	TGTGCCAGTAGTATTCGTCGACAGTCGTACGAGCAGTACTTC
NA	NA	TRBJ2-2	TRBV19	15	CASSIPGVNTGELFF	TGTGCCAGTAGTATCCCCGGAGTGAACACCGGGGAGCTGTTTTTT
TRBD1	NA	TRBJ1-2	TRBV30	12	CAWEDRGYGYTF	TGTGCCTGGGAAGACAGGGGCTATGGCTACACCTTC
NA	NA	TRBJ2-7	TRBV18	13	CASSPRQSYEQYF	TGTGCCAGCTCACCAAGGCAGTCCTACGAGCAGTACTTC
NA	NA	TRBJ2-1	TRBV6-5	15	CASRPLGEADNEQFF	TGTGCCAGCAGACCCCTGGGAGAGGCGGACAATGAGCAGTTCTTC
NA	NA	TRBJ2-3	TRBV5-1	12	CASSDSADTQYF	TGCGCCAGCAGCGACTCGGCAGATACGCAGTATTTT
NA	NA	TRBJ2-1	TRBV9	15	CASSADILPYNEQFF	TGTGCCAGCAGCGCCGACATTCTCCCCTACAATGAGCAGTTCTTC
TRBD2	NA	TRBJ2-5	TRBV5-1	13	CAGSDTGGGAQYF	TGCGCCGGGAGCGACACGGGGGGAGGGGCCCAGTACTTC
TRBD1	NA	TRBJ1-1	TRBV19	16	CASIMDRGLLDTEAFF	TGTGCCAGTATCATGGACAGGGGGCTTCTGGACACTGAAGCTTTCTTT
NA	NA	TRBJ2-7	TRBV27	15	CASSYRRGPAYEQYF	TGTGCCAGCAGCTACCGACGGGGACCAGCCTACGAGCAGTACTTC
NA	NA	TRBJ1-3	TRBV7-9	14	CASSLVGIGNTIYF	TGTGCCAGCAGCTTAGTAGGGATTGGAAACACCATATATTTT
NA	NA	TRBJ2-5	TRBV25-1	15	CASSEYSGLEETQYF	TGTGCCAGCAGTGAATATTCTGGCCTGGAGGAGACCCAGTACTTC
NA	NA	TRBJ2-2	TRBV2	15	CASIGVLGHTGELFF	TGTGCCAGCATAGGGGTCTTGGGGCACACCGGGGAGCTGTTTTTT
TRBD1	NA	TRBJ2-5	TRBV5-1	15	CASSLAGTGGETQYF	TGCGCCAGCAGCTTGGCCGGGACAGGTGGGGAGACCCAGTACTTC
NA	NA	TRBJ2-1	TRBV2	12	CASGRGGYQQFF	TGTGCCAGCGGGAGAGGAGGGTATCAGCAGTTCTTC
TRBD1	few	TRBJ1-5	TRBV6-1	13	CASSDRVRQPQHF	TGTGCCAGCAGCGACAGGGTCCGGCAGCCCCAGCATTTT
NA	NA	TRBJ2-7	TRBV15	12	CATSSRPYEQYF	TGTGCCACCAGCTCGAGACCCTACGAGCAGTACTTC
NA	NA	TRBJ2-2	TRBV15	17	CATSRDDRTAGTGELFF	TGTGCCACCAGCAGAGATGATAGAACAGCCGGCACCGGGGAGCTGTTTTTT
NA	NA	TRBJ2-5	TRBV7-2	14	CASRAQRAQETQYF	TGTGCCAGCAGGGCTCAGCGGGCCCAAGAGACCCAGTACTTC
NA	few	TRBJ1-1	TRBV20-1	8	CSAGRGFF	TGCAGTGCCGGGCGGGGTTTCTTT
NA	NA	TRBJ2-7	TRBV28	12	CASGNRWYEQYF	TGTGCCAGCGGGAACAGGTGGTACGAGCAGTACTTC
TRBD2	NA	TRBJ2-1	TRBV25-1	14	CASREGGSNNEQFF	TGTGCCAGCAGGGAGGGCGGGAGTAATAATGAGCAGTTCTTC
TRBD1	NA	TRBJ2-7	TRBV6-5	15	CASSYSRGLLVEQYF	TGTGCCAGCAGTTACTCGAGGGGGCTCTTGGTCGAGCAGTACTTC
NA	NA	TRBJ2-7	TRBV2	14	CASSENSYAYEQYF	TGTGCCAGCAGTGAAAATAGCTACGCTTACGAGCAGTACTTC
NA	NA	TRBJ1-4	TRBV7-2	15	CASSLVKDLNEKLFF	TGTGCCAGCAGCTTAGTCAAGGACCTTAATGAAAAACTGTTTTTT
NA	NA	TRBJ2-1	TRBV5-1	14	CASSLLDGYNEQFF	TGCGCCAGCAGCTTGCTGGACGGGTACAATGAGCAGTTCTTC
NA	NA	TRBJ2-5	TRBV6-5	14	CASSYISSWETQYF	TGTGCCAGCAGTTACATCTCGTCGTGGGAGACCCAGTACTTC
NA	NA	TRBJ1-3	TRBV6-1	13	CASSTGIGNTIYF	TGTGCCAGCAGTACAGGGATCGGAAACACCATATATTTT
TRBD1	NA	TRBJ2-7	TRBV25-1	12	CASTDRAYEQYF	TGTGCCAGCACGGACAGGGCCTACGAGCAGTACTTC
NA	NA	TRBJ2-4	TRBV7-6	17	CASITPRLLRCKNIQYF	TGTGCCAGCATTACCCCTCGCCTGTTGAGGTGCAAAAACATTCAGTACTTC
TRBD1	NA	TRBJ1-2	TRBV29-1	12	CSTSRQGYGYTF	TGCAGCACAAGCCGACAGGGTTATGGCTACACCTTC
NA	NA	TRBJ2-7	TRBV28	16	CASSPNSLGNSYEQYF	TGTGCCAGCAGTCCAAACTCGCTAGGTAACTCCTACGAGCAGTACTTC
NA	NA	TRBJ2-3	TRBV4-3	16	CASSQELGVGTDTQYF	TGCGCCAGCAGCCAAGAGCTCGGGGTGGGCACAGATACGCAGTATTTT
NA	NA	TRBJ2-2	TRBV28	11	CASSFSGELFF	TGTGCCAGCAGTTTCTCCGGGGAGCTGTTTTTT
NA	NA	TRBJ2-1	TRBV25-1	11	CASSKDRRQFF	TGTGCCAGCAGTAAGGACAGAAGACAGTTCTTC
TRBD2	NA	TRBJ2-1	TRBV10-1	16	CASSRESSGRGYEQFF	TGCGCCAGCAGTCGGGAATCTAGCGGGAGGGGCTATGAGCAGTTCTTC